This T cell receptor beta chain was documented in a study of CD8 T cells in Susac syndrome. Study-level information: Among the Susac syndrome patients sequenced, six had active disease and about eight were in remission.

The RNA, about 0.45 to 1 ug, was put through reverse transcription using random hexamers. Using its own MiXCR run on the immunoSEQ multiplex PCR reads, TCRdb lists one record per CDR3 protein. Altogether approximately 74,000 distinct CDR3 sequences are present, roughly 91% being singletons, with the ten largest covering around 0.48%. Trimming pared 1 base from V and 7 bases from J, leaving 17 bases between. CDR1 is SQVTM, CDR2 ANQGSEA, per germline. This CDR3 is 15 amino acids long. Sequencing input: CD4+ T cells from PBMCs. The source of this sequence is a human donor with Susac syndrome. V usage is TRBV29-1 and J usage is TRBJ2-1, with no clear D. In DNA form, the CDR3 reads TGCAGCGTTGAAGGCGGCTCCACCCCCCTGAATGAGCAGTTCTTC. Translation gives CSVEGGSTPLNEQFF.